This T cell receptor (beta chain) was documented in a study of cytomegalovirus exposure and HLA in healthy donors. Whole-study findings and limits: Later on, a genetic analysis was performed. It linked a missense variant in DCLRE1C with V- and J-gene trimming of TCR beta. Rare sequences made up most TCRs, while some public TCRs were found in many donors. In a later analysis, a genetic analysis reported fewer productive-TCR N-insertions in an Asian-associated ancestry cluster than the cohort average.

The CDR3 sequence is 14 residues long. Germline assignment: CDR1 KGHSH and CDR2 LQKENI. Trimming shortened V by 3 bases and J by 3 bases, and 11 bases separated the two germline ends. 60 Vbeta and 13 Jbeta primers were used in PCR. The method was immunoSEQ multiplex PCR; TCRdb's version includes in-frame clones alone and lacks a portion of them. The sample is made up of 55,000 to 85,000 clones, and the top ten hold roughly 2.6% of it. About this clone itself: The antigen is unknown.

The sample consisted of PBMCs. The chain couples TRBV18 to TRBJ1-1; a weak D match, TRBD1 (6 bases). This receptor was taken from a female donor in good health and CMV-seropositive. The CDR3 bases are TGTGCCAGCTCACCCGGGGGGGCGGACACTGAAGCTTTCTTT. This encodes CASSPGGADTEAFF. Based on the CDR3 plus reference TRBV18 and TRBJ1-1, the full variable domain is NAGVMQNPRHLVRRRGQEARLRCSPMKGHSHVYWYRQLPEEGLKFMVYLQKENIIDESGMPKERFSAEFPKEGPSILRIQQVVRGDSAAYFCASSPGGADTEAFFGQGTRLTVV.